The clone carrying this TCR beta chain appeared a single time. The entry originates in a study of blood T cell repertoires in COVID-19. Looking at the study overall: The study drew acute and convalescent COVID-19 samples from the United States, Italy and Spain. Sample material is recorded as cDNA or gDNA derived from T cells, B-cell-depleted T cells, or PBMCs.

Original processing notes: Nucleated cell counts were estimated from reference gene primer amplification. Sequencing used immunoSEQ multiplex PCR; TCRdb keeps in-frame clones, though not all of them. V and J calls and clone size are as listed in that table; D and trimming were resolved from the DNA. The data contain about 90,000 clones, 75% to 90% of them singletons. The sequence was obtained from a human donor in a cohort sampled during active COVID-19. Input material: peripheral blood.

CDR3 coding DNA: TGTGCCAGCTGCAACCTCTGGGGGACTAGCGGGGCCTCAGGGTCCTACGAGCAGTACTTC. Encoded protein: CASCNLWGTSGASGSYEQYF. The chain uses TRBV2 and TRBJ2-7; 13 nucleotides agree with TRBD2. Germline V gene sequence: CDR1 SNHLY, CDR2 FYNNEI. Trimming removed 8 bases from V and 1 base from J; junction bases left unmatched: 20. The CDR3 extends over 20 amino acids.